The 24 T cell receptor beta chains given below trace back to one sample, sequenced in a study of Ad26.COV2.S vaccination and SARS-CoV-2 variants. This table comes from immunoSEQ multiplex PCR, and its TCRdb copy is limited to in-frame clones, with some not included. The sample includes about 400,000 clones, under 90% of them seen just once. As for treatment: roughly 20 received Ad26.COV2.S at low or high dose, single or two shots; about 5 received placebo; per-sample allocation not given. Vaccine and placebo recipients were sampled on day 63 after the first injection. The starting material was peripheral blood, obtained in a trial of Ad26.COV2.S vaccine versus placebo. Receptors originate from a person aged 18-65 years who received the Ad26.COV2.S COVID-19 vaccine or a placebo.

The chain carries TRBV14 and TRBJ2-1; possible D gene TRBD2, 6 bases. Germline V gene sequence: CDR1 SGHDN, CDR2 FVKESK. The CDR3 has 15 amino acids. V was trimmed by 3 bases and J by 8 bases, leaving 17 bases between them. CDR3 sequence: CASSHPLAGRHEQFF. The CDR3, as DNA: TGTGCCAGCAGCCACCCGCTTGCGGGAAGGCATGAGCAGTTCTTC.

This clone was seen more than once but under ten times. This chain uses TRBV4-1 with TRBJ2-7; 8 positions match TRBD2. Germline CDR1 MGHRA, CDR2 YSYEKL. After removal of 0 bases from V and 5 bases from J, the junction contained 12 bases not matched to a gene. This CDR3 comprises 17 residues. The CDR3 region is CASSQDRVAGIVHEQYF. In DNA form, the CDR3 reads TGCGCCAGCAGCCAAGATCGAGTAGCGGGGATAGTCCACGAGCAGTACTTC.

The rearrangement joins TRBV2 to TRBJ1-1; D not resolved. CDR1 and CDR2 from the germline V gene are SNHLY and FYNNEI. Trimming removed 1 base at V and 3 bases at J, with 12 bases between. The CDR3 length is 15 residues. CDR3 DNA sequence: TGTGCCAGCAGTGAAGAGGACCTGGGGTACACTGAAGCTTTCTTT. It encodes CASSEEDLGYTEAFF.

The chain recombines TRBV5-4 with TRBJ1-5; D is perhaps TRBD1 (5 bases). CDR3 length equals 15 residues. V gave up 2 bases and J gave up 7 bases, with 16 bases separating them. Per germline, CDR1 SGHNT and CDR2 YYREEE (reference sequence). The CDR3 DNA reads as TGTGCCAGCAGCTTTGGGGGAGGACCAGGGCAGCCCCAGCATTTT. It specifies CASSFGGGPGQPQHF.

The chain couples TRBV13 to TRBJ1-4, with TRBD1 as a possible D gene (5 bases). The CDR3 sequence is 14 residues long. Trimming stripped 3 bases from V and 4 bases from J, with 9 bases between. Germline V lookup: CDR1 PRHDT, CDR2 FYEKMQ (reference sequence). The CDR3 region is CASSFQGVNEKLFF. CDR3 bases: TGTGCCAGCAGCTTTCAGGGCGTTAATGAAAAACTGTTTTTT.

The chain employs TRBV6-4 and TRBJ2-1, with a possible D match to TRBD2 (6 bases). The germline V gene encodes CDR1 MRHNA and CDR2 SNTAGT. The germline V and J ends were trimmed by 4 bases and 8 bases, with 12 bases remaining between them. There are 13 residues in the CDR3. CDR3: CASSGHSGDEQFF. The CDR3 DNA follows: TGTGCCAGCAGTGGCCACTCGGGGGATGAGCAGTTCTTC.

J is TRBJ1-1 and V is TRBV18, with a weak D call TRBD1 (5 bases). CDR1 is KGHSH, CDR2 LQKENI, per germline. The CDR3 has 16 residues. V was pared by 3 bases and J by 1 base, with 15 bases between. The CDR3 bases are TGTGCCAGCTCACCCTTGGGGGTCGGGGCGAACACTGAAGCTTTCTTT. This sequence encodes CASSPLGVGANTEAFF. Looking up the rest from reference TRBV18 and TRBJ1-1 gives the full variable domain: NAGVMQNPRHLVRRRGQEARLRCSPMKGHSHVYWYRQLPEEGLKFMVYLQKENIIDESGMPKERFSAEFPKEGPSILRIQQVVRGDSAAYFCASSPLGVGANTEAFFGQGTRLTVV.

Turning to this clone: One end of the junction fails to match germline, which may point to a read error. This chain connects TRBV13 to TRBJ1-1; D not resolved. Germline CDR1 PRHDT, CDR2 FYEKMQ (reference sequence). The CDR3 loop spans 15 amino acids. The CDR3 loop is CASSFQITGDRRPLF. The CDR3 coding sequence is TGTGCCAGCAGCTTTCAAATTACTGGGGATCGTCGCCCCCTCTTT.

The rearrangement joins TRBV5-5 to TRBJ1-2; D is ambiguous. Trimming removed 3 bases from V and 8 bases from J, with 14 bases in between. The CDR3 is 13 amino acids. In germline, CDR1 is SGHKS, CDR2 YYEKEE (reference sequence). DNA for the CDR3: TGTGCCAGCAGCTCGTCGGGAGGGTGGGGCTACACCTTC. It specifies CASSSSGGWGYTF.

The chain links TRBV4-3 to TRBJ2-7, with 8 bases that match TRBD2. J gave up 2 bases and V 4 bases, and 7 bases lay outside the gene matches. The CDR3 length is 15 residues. Germline V gene sequence: CDR1 LGHNA, CDR2 YSLEER. The CDR3 is CASSLLLGLAYEQYF. The CDR3 nucleotides are TGCGCCAGCAGCCTTCTACTGGGACTAGCCTACGAGCAGTACTTC.

The chain joins TRBV4-3 to TRBJ1-3; D gene ambiguous. Between the trimmed V and J ends, which lost 1 base and 4 bases, there was a span of 11 bases. The V gene's germline CDR1 is LGHNA and CDR2 YSLEER. This CDR3 has 15 residues. CDR3 DNA sequence: TGCGCCAGCAGCCAAGGACATGCTAGGGGAAACACCATATATTTT. Its translation is CASSQGHARGNTIYF.

The sample holds a few counts of this clone. This sequence joins TRBV5-5 and TRBJ2-5, with D perhaps given as TRBD1 or TRBD2 (6 bases each). This CDR3 is 13 amino acids long. Germline CDR1 SGHKS, CDR2 YYEKEE (reference sequence). V lost 4 bases to trimming and J lost 5 bases, with 12 bases between them. The CDR3 spells CASSTGTSETQYF. The CDR3 region has the DNA TGTGCCAGCAGCACAGGGACTTCCGAGACCCAGTACTTC.

V is TRBV6-6 and J is TRBJ1-1; D possibly corresponds to TRBD1 (5 bases). CDR3 size: 13 residues. Germline values: CDR1 MNHNY, CDR2 SVGAGI (reference sequence). Trimming took off 4 bases at V and 1 base at J, with 7 bases between the two ends. The DNA of the CDR3 is TGTGCCAGCAGTTTGACAGAGAACACTGAAGCTTTCTTT. Protein product: CASSLTENTEAFF.

The chain carries TRBV28 and TRBJ1-4; TRBD1 aligns across 8 bases. Trimming removed 2 bases from V and 7 bases from J; junction bases left unmatched: 6. Germline CDR1 is MDHEN and CDR2 is SYDVKM. CDR3 length: 15 amino acids. Here the CDR3 reads CASSLPTGGGEKLFF. The CDR3, as DNA: TGTGCCAGCAGTTTACCTACAGGGGGGGGTGAAAAACTGTTTTTT.

The V gene is TRBV27, the J gene TRBJ2-7; 8 positions agree with TRBD2. Germline V CDR1 and CDR2: MNHEY, SMNVEV (reference sequence). This CDR3 contains 14 residues. Trimming at V came to 6 bases and at J to 0 bases, leaving 4 bases not matched to a gene. CDR3 region: CASRMRGDSYEQYF. In DNA form, the CDR3 reads TGTGCCAGCAGGATGCGGGGGGACTCCTACGAGCAGTACTTC.

This chain connects TRBV6-6 to TRBJ2-7; the D call may be TRBD1 or TRBD2 (6 bases each). This CDR3 contains 12 residues. Germline lookup yields CDR1 MNHNY and CDR2 SVGAGI (reference sequence). Deletions cut 7 bases from V and 3 bases from J, with 10 bases between. The DNA of the CDR3 is TGTGCCAGCAATAGGGGGGTCTACGAGCAGTACTTC. Its translation is CASNRGVYEQYF.

The V and J genes are TRBV6-1 and TRBJ1-3, with no clear D. The CDR3 consists of 16 residues. From germline, CDR1 is MNHNS and CDR2 SASEGT. Trimming cost V 3 bases and J 0 bases, with 12 bases left between them. CDR3 nucleotide sequence: TGTGCCAGCAGTGACGGACTGATCAACTCTGGAAACACCATATATTTT. It codes for CASSDGLINSGNTIYF.

The gene calls are TRBV30 and TRBJ2-3; possible D gene TRBD1, 5 bases. The CDR3 runs 12 residues. V shed 2 bases and J shed 7 bases, with 10 bases lying between them. The V gene's germline CDR1 is GTSNPN and CDR2 SVGIG (reference sequence). The DNA for the CDR3 is TGTGCCTGGAGTCCCCAGGGCTATACGCAGTATTTT. Translated: CAWSPQGYTQYF. Complete variable domain (other parts from reference TRBV30 and TRBJ2-3): SQTIHQWPATLVQPVGSPLSLECTVEGTSNPNLYWYRQAAGRGLQLLFYSVGIGQISSEVPQNLSASRPQDRQFILSSKKLLLSDSGFYLCAWSPQGYTQYFGPGTRLTVL.

The J gene is TRBJ2-3, the V gene TRBV11-2; D gene uncertain. The length of the CDR3 is 12 residues. From germline, CDR1 is SGHAT and CDR2 FQNNGV. Trimming shortened V by 1 base and J by 4 bases, and 3 bases separated the two germline ends. CDR3 sequence: CASSLGADTQYF. The CDR3 DNA reads TGTGCCAGCAGCTTAGGAGCAGATACGCAGTATTTT.

This sequence joins TRBV30 and TRBJ2-7, with 10 bases identical to TRBD1. The CDR3 spans 13 residues. Germline CDR1 and CDR2: GTSNPN and SVGIG (reference sequence). With V trimmed by 3 bases and J by 4 bases, 3 bases remained unmatched. The CDR3 reads CAWRWDRGYEQYF. CDR3 in DNA: TGTGCCTGGAGATGGGACAGGGGTTACGAGCAGTACTTC. Together with reference TRBV30 and TRBJ2-7, the CDR3 gives the full variable domain: SQTIHQWPATLVQPVGSPLSLECTVEGTSNPNLYWYRQAAGRGLQLLFYSVGIGQISSEVPQNLSASRPQDRQFILSSKKLLLSDSGFYLCAWRWDRGYEQYFGPGTRLTVT.

This clone was seen a handful of times. The chain recombines TRBV14 with TRBJ2-7, with D tentatively TRBD1 (5 bases). CDR1 is SGHDN and CDR2 is FVKESK in the germline V gene. V was pared by 0 bases and J by 7 bases, with 16 bases between. This CDR3 is 15 amino acids long. The CDR3 nucleotides are TGTGCCAGCAGCCAAGATAATTCCAGGGTGGGGGAGCAGTACTTC. Its protein is CASSQDNSRVGEQYF.

The table lists this clone with a count of one. The rearrangement joins TRBV5-5 to TRBJ2-3; the match to TRBD2 covers 11 bases. Germline V lookup: CDR1 SGHKS, CDR2 YYEKEE (reference sequence). The V and J ends lost 4 bases and 15 bases, in that order; junction bases with no gene match: 7. The CDR3 consists of 12 residues. The CDR3 region has the DNA TGTGCCAGCAGCCAGGGACTAGCGGATTTTTATTTT. This codes for CASSQGLADFYF.

The gene calls are TRBV19 and TRBJ1-5; the D is unclear. Looked up from germline, CDR1 is LNHDA and CDR2 is SQIVND (reference sequence). The V end was cut by 0 bases, the J end by 4 bases, with 13 bases between. The CDR3 extends over 16 amino acids. CDR3 sequence reads: CASSIDGPTANQPQHF. DNA for the CDR3: TGTGCCAGTAGTATAGACGGGCCAACGGCAAATCAGCCCCAGCATTTT.

The genes are TRBV27 and TRBJ2-7, with a weak D call TRBD1 (5 bases). Trimming took 1 base from V and 2 from J, leaving 9 bases between them. The V gene's germline CDR1 is MNHEY and CDR2 SMNVEV (reference sequence). The CDR3 spans 14 residues. The CDR3 coding sequence is TGTGCCAGCAGTTTATTTGGCAGGGCCTACGAGCAGTACTTC. Its protein product is CASSLFGRAYEQYF.